This TCR beta chain was observed in a study of T cell changes during pregnancy in multiple sclerosis. The assay was immunoSEQ multiplex PCR, and TCRdb's table has in-frame clones only and misses some. Among more than 90,000 clones listed, more than 90% were seen once. The V and J ends lost 5 bases and 0 bases respectively, with 11 bases between them. CDR1 SEHNR and CDR2 FQNEAQ come from the germline V gene (reference sequence). The length of the CDR3 is 15 residues. This sequence joins TRBV7-9 and TRBJ2-1, with a possible D match to TRBD2 (6 bases). Sequenced here: peripheral blood, sampled in the second trimester of pregnancy. The receptor's source is a female donor with multiple sclerosis, enrolled in a pregnancy study. DNA for the CDR3: TGTGCCAGCAGCCGCGGGACGAGCTCCTACAATGAGCAGTTCTTC. As protein: CASSRGTSSYNEQFF.